Presented here are 23 T cell receptor beta chains from one specimen sequenced in a study of shared clonotypes between healthy human individuals. Profiling relied on immunoSEQ multiplex PCR, and the TCRdb table lists in-frame clones only, not all of them. Counted here are approximately 1,500,000 clones, roughly 96% occurring once; the ten biggest clones make up 1.2%. The specimen was naive CD4+ T cells sorted from blood. As for subset: CD45RA+ positively selected. The receptors were gathered from a young man in good health.

V gene TRBV11-2 combines with J gene TRBJ1-2; no reliable D call. The CDR3 spans 14 residues. Between the trimmed V and J ends, which lost 5 bases and 4 bases, there was a span of 14 bases. Germline V gene data show CDR1 as SGHAT and CDR2 as FQNNGV. This CDR3 is CASSRQTELYGYTF. CDR3 coding DNA: TGTGCCAGCAGCCGCCAAACAGAACTCTATGGCTACACCTTC.

The genes are TRBV30 and TRBJ1-5; no reliable D call. The germline gives CDR1 GTSNPN, CDR2 SVGIG (reference sequence). The CDR3 runs to 14 residues. V was pared by 3 bases and J by 0 bases, with 9 bases between. The CDR3 DNA is TGTGCCTGGAGCCCCCCCTATAGCAATCAGCCCCAGCATTTT. Protein sequence: CAWSPPYSNQPQHF.

J is TRBJ2-7 and V is TRBV9; 9 bases are a match to TRBD2. The CDR3 totals 17 residues. V trimming: 0 bases; J trimming: 2 bases; junction bases outside the gene matches: 9. The germline V gene encodes CDR1 SGDLS and CDR2 YYNGEE. CDR3 sequence: CASSVGDTGTSPYEQYF. In DNA form, the CDR3 reads TGTGCCAGCAGCGTAGGAGACACCGGGACTAGCCCCTACGAGCAGTACTTC.

The chain carries TRBV18 and TRBJ1-1; the D gene is possibly TRBD1 (5 bases). Trimming took off 2 bases at V and 3 bases at J, with 10 bases between the two ends. CDR1 is KGHSH, CDR2 LQKENI, per germline. The CDR3 extends over 14 amino acids. The CDR3 loop reads CASSPGGTDTEAFF. In DNA form, the CDR3 reads TGTGCCAGCTCACCAGGGGGGACGGACACTGAAGCTTTCTTT.

This rearrangement joins TRBV5-4 to TRBJ2-2; TRBD1 aligns across 9 bases. The CDR3 contains 15 residues. V was clipped by 2 bases and J by 5 bases; unmatched bases: 4. The germline gives CDR1 SGHNT, CDR2 YYREEE (reference sequence). The CDR3 reads CASSLPGTGTGELFF. CDR3 bases: TGTGCCAGCAGCTTACCCGGGACAGGGACCGGGGAGCTGTTTTTT.

As regards this clone: The junction departs from germline at one end; a sequencing error may be responsible. V is TRBV2 and J is TRBJ1-1; no reliable D call. The CDR3 loop spans 14 amino acids. Germline CDR1 SNHLY, CDR2 FYNNEI. The CDR3 DNA follows: TGTGCCAGCGGTGACGGGATGATGAACACTGAAGCTTTCTTT. It is translated as CASGDGMMNTEAFF. The full variable domain, rest sourced from reference TRBV2 and TRBJ1-1, is EPEVTQTPSHQVTQMGQEVILRCVPISNHLYFYWYRQILGQKVEFLVSFYNNEISEKSEIFDDQFSVERPDGSNFTLKIRSTKLEDSAMYFCASGDGMMNTEAFFGQGTRLTVV.

The rearrangement links TRBV5-4 to TRBJ1-2; D gene ambiguous. The length of the CDR3 is 16 residues. CDR1 is SGHNT and CDR2 is YYREEE in the germline V gene (reference sequence). V lost 0 bases, J lost 2 bases, and 14 bases lay in between. The CDR3 DNA reads TGTGCCAGCAGCTTGGCTCGCCTAGGAGAGAACTATGGCTACACCTTC. It codes for CASSLARLGENYGYTF.

This rearrangement joins TRBV18 to TRBJ1-4, with D hard to call. Looked up from germline, CDR1 is KGHSH and CDR2 is LQKENI. The V end was cut by 1 base, the J end by 2 bases, with 11 bases between. The CDR3 is 16 amino acids. CDR3 amino acids: CASSPRGLWTNEKLFF. The CDR3 DNA reads as TGTGCCAGCTCACCACGAGGGCTTTGGACTAATGAAAAACTGTTTTTT. Full variable domain (missing parts from reference TRBV18 and TRBJ1-4): NAGVMQNPRHLVRRRGQEARLRCSPMKGHSHVYWYRQLPEEGLKFMVYLQKENIIDESGMPKERFSAEFPKEGPSILRIQQVVRGDSAAYFCASSPRGLWTNEKLFFGSGTQLSVL.

The chain combines TRBV29-1 with TRBJ1-5; no reliable D call. From germline, CDR1 is SQVTM and CDR2 ANQGSEA. The ends were cut back, 3 bases at V and 3 bases at J, with 9 bases in the middle. The CDR3 has 13 amino acids. Here the CDR3 DNA reads TGCAGCGTTGACGCTGGTTCCAATCAGCCCCAGCATTTT. Its translation is CSVDAGSNQPQHF.

The chain is built from TRBV10-2 and TRBJ2-3, with TRBD2 as a possible D gene (6 bases). Germline V gene sequence: CDR1 WSHSY, CDR2 SAAADI. The V and J ends lost 8 bases and 0 bases respectively, with 12 bases between them. The CDR3 has 14 residues. CDR3 coding DNA: TGCGCCAGCCGGCGGAGCGGGAGCACAGATACGCAGTATTTT. Its translation is CASRRSGSTDTQYF.

The rearrangement joins TRBV10-1 to TRBJ1-5; 7 bases line up with TRBD1. CDR3 length equals 14 residues. The V gene's germline CDR1 is WNHNN and CDR2 SYGVQD (reference sequence). The J segment lost 3 bases and the V segment lost 3 bases, leaving 2 bases of the junction unmatched. The CDR3 bases are TGCGCCAGCAGTGAAGGGACAGTCAATCAGCCCCAGCATTTT. Protein: CASSEGTVNQPQHF.

About this clone itself: In the same sample, other DNA sequences code for this CDR3. The CDR3 nucleotides are TGTGCCAGCAGCTTGGGCAGCTATCAAGAGACCCAGTACTTC. Translating gives CASSLGSYQETQYF. The chain has TRBV7-9 and TRBJ2-5; D gene ambiguous. Germline CDR1 SEHNR, CDR2 FQNEAQ (reference sequence). This CDR3 spans 14 amino acids. V was cut by 3 bases and J by 2 bases, with 10 bases left in between. Filled out from reference TRBV7-9 and TRBJ2-5, the complete variable domain reads DTGVSQNPRHKITKRGQNVTFRCDPISEHNRLYWYRQTLGQGPEFLTYFQNEAQLEKSRLLSDRFSAERPKGSFSTLEIQRTEQGDSAMYLCASSLGSYQETQYFGPGTRLLVL.

The DNA for the CDR3 is TGTGCCAGCAACGTCGGACGGGACAGGGGGACCCAGTACTTC. Translated, it gives CASNVGRDRGTQYF. V and J are TRBV7-9 and TRBJ2-5; TRBD1 matches at 10 bases. The CDR3 runs to 14 residues. Per the germline V gene, CDR1 is SEHNR and CDR2 is FQNEAQ (reference sequence). V shed 7 bases and J 7 bases; nucleotides not matched to a gene: 9. The variable domain in full, completed from reference TRBV7-9 and TRBJ2-5, reads DTGVSQNPRHKITKRGQNVTFRCDPISEHNRLYWYRQTLGQGPEFLTYFQNEAQLEKSRLLSDRFSAERPKGSFSTLEIQRTEQGDSAMYLCASNVGRDRGTQYFGPGTRLLVL.

The chain links TRBV29-1 to TRBJ1-2; 8 bases align to TRBD1. Germline V gene data show CDR1 as SQVTM and CDR2 as ANQGSEA. This CDR3 region has 11 residues. In DNA, the CDR3 is TGCAGGCCTGACAGGGGACATGGCTACACCTTC. This encodes CRPDRGHGYTF.

This chain joins TRBV28 and TRBJ2-7, with 8 bases that match TRBD1. This CDR3 spans 14 amino acids. V lost 6 bases, J lost 6 bases, and 10 bases stayed unmatched. From germline, CDR1 is MDHEN and CDR2 SYDVKM. In DNA, the CDR3 is TGTGCCAGCAGAGACAGGGGACGATCGGTCGAGCAGTACTTC. This codes for CASRDRGRSVEQYF.

V gene TRBV28 combines with J gene TRBJ2-1; no definite D call. CDR3 length: 15 amino acids. Per the germline V gene, CDR1 is MDHEN and CDR2 is SYDVKM. V was trimmed by 6 bases and J by 5 bases, leaving 17 bases between them. In DNA, the CDR3 is TGTGCCAGCAGGTTGGGCTACAAGTGGAACAATGAGCAGTTCTTC. This sequence encodes CASRLGYKWNNEQFF.

The V gene is TRBV18, the J gene TRBJ2-7; 9 bases match TRBD2. V lost 2 bases to trimming and J lost 4 bases; unmatched junction nucleotides: 9. The CDR3 spans 16 residues. Germline values: CDR1 KGHSH, CDR2 LQKENI. CDR3 coding DNA: TGTGCCAGCTCACCAACCGGTAGCGGGAGTGGGTACGAGCAGTACTTC. This translates into CASSPTGSGSGYEQYF.

The rearrangement links TRBV18 to TRBJ2-3; 15 positions match TRBD2. V lost 2 bases to trimming and J lost 2 bases; unmatched junction nucleotides: 5. The CDR3 covers 18 residues. The V gene's germline CDR1 is KGHSH and CDR2 LQKENI. Written as DNA, the CDR3 is TGTGCCAGCTCACCAACGGGGACTAGCGGGAGGAACACAGATACGCAGTATTTT. It yields the protein CASSPTGTSGRNTDTQYF.

V and J are TRBV6-1 and TRBJ1-1; D call uncertain. Germline-derived CDR1 and CDR2 are MNHNS and SASEGT. The CDR3 runs 13 residues. V was pared by 3 bases and J by 11 bases, with 16 bases between. In nucleotides, the CDR3 is TGTGCCAGCAGTGAGAAGGTTATCCCTGGGGCTTTCTTT. Protein: CASSEKVIPGAFF.

Concerning this clone: The sample carries other DNA sequences with the same CDR3. The J gene is TRBJ1-3, the V gene TRBV5-1, with 7 bases identical to TRBD1. V shed 1 base and J 4 bases; nucleotides not matched to a gene: 2. The CDR3 covers 14 residues. The germline CDR1 and CDR2 sequences are SGHRS and YFSETQ. The CDR3 loop is CASSLTGVGNTIYF. CDR3 DNA: TGCGCCAGCAGCTTGACAGGGGTCGGAAACACCATATATTTT.

V usage is TRBV5-1 and J usage is TRBJ2-3; 8 nucleotides align to TRBD2. The CDR3 covers 15 residues. Per germline, CDR1 SGHRS and CDR2 YFSETQ. The J segment lost 3 bases and the V segment lost 2 bases, leaving 5 bases of the junction unmatched. CDR3 in amino acids: CASSLTGGPTDTQYF. CDR3 nucleotide sequence: TGCGCCAGCAGCTTAACGGGAGGGCCGACAGATACGCAGTATTTT.

The rearrangement links TRBV7-8 to TRBJ1-4; no definite D call. The germline V gene encodes CDR1 SGHVS and CDR2 FQNEAQ. This CDR3 has 15 residues. V gave up 2 bases and J gave up 7 bases, with 14 bases separating them. CDR3: CASSLHGEIGEKLFF. Here the CDR3 DNA reads TGTGCCAGCAGCTTACATGGGGAAATCGGTGAAAAACTGTTTTTT.

This chain joins TRBV4-2 and TRBJ2-1; TRBD2 aligns across 7 bases. Germline V gene data show CDR1 as LGHNA and CDR2 as YNFKEQ. The CDR3 is 19 residues long. J gave up 3 bases and V 1 base, and 15 bases lay outside the gene matches. The CDR3 protein is CASSQARGVAAGNYNEQFF. CDR3 coding DNA: TGTGCCAGCAGCCAAGCGCGGGGAGTGGCAGCGGGAAACTACAATGAGCAGTTCTTC.